These 24 T cell receptor beta chains share one sample of origin, sequenced in a study of monozygotic twins with cystic fibrosis. The protocol was immunoSEQ multiplex PCR, while the TCRdb copy is restricted to in-frame clones and leaves out a portion. The sample lists around 9,100 clones, around 98% seen once, with 0.2% to 0.25% in the top ten. Sequenced input: blood. These receptors all come from a girl aged 2-10 years with cystic fibrosis.

CDR3 loop: CASSVTSGRPTNEQFF. CDR3 in DNA: TGTGCCAGCAGCGTAACTAGCGGGAGGCCCACCAATGAGCAGTTCTTC. The V call is TRBV7-2, the J call TRBJ2-1, with 12 nucleotides matching TRBD2. This CDR3 contains 16 residues. The V and J ends lost 5 bases and 6 bases, in that order; junction bases with no gene match: 8. Germline CDR1 and CDR2: SGHTA and FQGNSA.

J is TRBJ2-2 and V is TRBV5-1; TRBD2 might be the D (6 bases). The germline V and J ends were trimmed by 4 bases and 5 bases, with 12 bases remaining between them. Germline CDR1 and CDR2: SGHRS and YFSETQ. CDR3 length equals 14 residues. The CDR3: CASSPARETGELFF. The CDR3 DNA sequence: TGCGCCAGCAGCCCGGCACGGGAGACCGGGGAGCTGTTTTTT.

The chain combines TRBV5-6 with TRBJ2-5; D not resolved. The CDR3 sequence is 14 residues long. V shed 0 bases and J shed 4 bases, with 10 bases lying between them. Germline CDR1 reads SGHDT; CDR2 reads YYEEEE. This chain's CDR3 is CASSLVGPRETQYF. The CDR3 DNA follows: TGTGCCAGCAGCTTGGTAGGGCCGAGAGAGACCCAGTACTTC.

The V gene is TRBV5-1, the J gene TRBJ1-1; 8 nucleotides agree with TRBD1. Trimming cost V 4 bases and J 5 bases; bases outside gene matches: 7. The germline V gene has CDR1 SGHRS and CDR2 YFSETQ. This CDR3 region has 14 residues. As DNA, the CDR3 is TGCGCCAGCAGCGGACAGGGAGCGGAGACTGAAGCTTTCTTT. This translates into CASSGQGAETEAFF.

This chain connects TRBV7-2 to TRBJ1-4, with D unresolved. V was clipped by 1 base and J by 8 bases, with 5 bases between them. Germline CDR1 reads SGHTA; CDR2 reads FQGNSA. The CDR3 is made up of 12 amino acids. Written as DNA, the CDR3 is TGTGCCAGCAGCTTAGGGGTGGAAAAACTGTTTTTT. This translates into CASSLGVEKLFF.

The J gene is TRBJ2-2, the V gene TRBV7-8; D is perhaps TRBD2 (5 bases). The CDR3 spans 15 residues. From germline, CDR1 is SGHVS and CDR2 FQNEAQ. The ends were cut back, 1 base at V and 3 bases at J, with 9 bases in the middle. CDR3 region: CASSLGGYDTGELFF. The CDR3 region has the DNA TGTGCCAGCAGCTTAGGAGGGTATGACACCGGGGAGCTGTTTTTT.

The rearrangement links TRBV7-9 to TRBJ1-2, with 12 bases lining up with TRBD1. Germline V gene lookup returns CDR1 SEHNR and CDR2 FQNEAQ (reference sequence). The CDR3 length is 14 residues. Trimming cost V 4 bases and J 7 bases; bases outside gene matches: 4. CDR3 nucleotide sequence: TGTGCCAGCAGCTCGGGACAGGGGGCTTTTGGCTACACCTTC. It yields the protein CASSSGQGAFGYTF. The whole variable domain, filled in from reference TRBV7-9 and TRBJ1-2, reads DTGVSQNPRHKITKRGQNVTFRCDPISEHNRLYWYRQTLGQGPEFLTYFQNEAQLEKSRLLSDRFSAERPKGSFSTLEIQRTEQGDSAMYLCASSSGQGAFGYTFGSGTRLTVV.

The V call is TRBV14, the J call TRBJ2-2; TRBD1 matches 8 bases. With 1 base clipped from V and 3 bases from J, the junction kept 1 base outside the gene matches. This CDR3 has 15 residues. Per the germline V gene, CDR1 is SGHDN and CDR2 is FVKESK. The CDR3 region is CASSQAGGHTGELFF. DNA for the CDR3: TGTGCCAGCAGCCAAGCAGGGGGCCACACCGGGGAGCTGTTTTTT.

The chain couples TRBV29-1 to TRBJ2-4; D unresolved. Germline V gene sequence: CDR1 SQVTM, CDR2 ANQGSEA. V lost 4 bases to trimming and J lost 0 bases, with 10 bases between them. This CDR3 is built from 14 residues. CDR3 protein: CSVVSALAKNIQYF. The CDR3 DNA reads TGCAGCGTTGTTTCAGCTCTAGCCAAAAACATTCAGTACTTC.

The chain employs TRBV5-4 and TRBJ2-7, with TRBD1 as a possible D gene (6 bases). CDR1 is SGHNT, CDR2 YYREEE, per germline (reference sequence). The germline V and J ends were trimmed by 7 bases and 1 base, with 9 bases remaining between them. The CDR3 covers 12 residues. The CDR3 sequence is CASHGQSYEQYF. CDR3 DNA sequence: TGTGCCAGCCACGGACAGTCCTACGAGCAGTACTTC.

This chain links TRBV19 with TRBJ1-2; D is unclear. CDR1 is LNHDA, CDR2 SQIVND, per germline (reference sequence). The CDR3 runs 14 residues. Trimming shortened V by 3 bases and J by 2 bases, and 10 bases separated the two germline ends. This CDR3 reads CASSIATRNYGYTF. CDR3 DNA sequence: TGTGCCAGTAGTATTGCGACCCGGAACTATGGCTACACCTTC.

The chain recombines TRBV7-2 with TRBJ2-4, with D perhaps being TRBD1 or TRBD2 (5 bases each). This CDR3 is 18 amino acids long. V lost 1 base and J 0 bases, leaving 16 bases between the germline ends. CDR1 is SGHTA and CDR2 is FQGNSA in the germline V gene. The CDR3 sequence is CASSLVSTRDLAKNIQYF. Written as DNA, the CDR3 is TGTGCCAGCAGCTTAGTATCCACCAGGGACCTAGCCAAAAACATTCAGTACTTC.

The chain employs TRBV5-1 and TRBJ1-3; possibly TRBD1 for D (5 bases). The CDR3 length is 15 residues. The germline V gene has CDR1 SGHRS and CDR2 YFSETQ. V was shortened by 2 bases and J by 0 bases, with 9 bases between the two germline ends. The CDR3 here is CASSLVGTSGNTIYF. Here the CDR3 DNA reads TGCGCCAGCAGCTTAGTCGGGACCTCTGGAAACACCATATATTTT.

The chain uses TRBV28 and TRBJ2-3; 12 positions agree with TRBD1. The V segment lost 5 bases and the J segment 4 bases; nucleotides outside the gene matches: 4. Germline CDR1 and CDR2: MDHEN and SYDVKM. This CDR3 is built from 15 residues. CDR3 bases: TGTGCCAGCAGTCGGGACAGGGGGCTCGCAGATACGCAGTATTTT. Translating it yields CASSRDRGLADTQYF.

The genes are TRBV4-2 and TRBJ2-1; D gene ambiguous. The CDR3 is 13 amino acids. V was shortened by 0 bases and J by 8 bases, with 8 bases between the two germline ends. Germline V gives CDR1 LGHNA, CDR2 YNFKEQ. CDR3 residues: CASSQDNGDEQFF. The CDR3 nucleotides are TGTGCCAGCAGCCAAGATAACGGCGATGAGCAGTTCTTC.

V usage is TRBV5-6 and J usage is TRBJ2-7, with D maybe TRBD1 (6 bases). Germline V gene lookup returns CDR1 SGHDT and CDR2 YYEEEE. This CDR3 is 14 amino acids long. V was shortened by 1 base and J by 2 bases, with 10 bases between the two germline ends. This chain's CDR3 is CASSLWQGPYEQYF. CDR3 sequence (DNA): TGTGCCAGCAGCTTGTGGCAGGGGCCCTACGAGCAGTACTTC.

This chain links TRBV7-9 with TRBJ2-6; 10 bases align to TRBD1. Germline loops: CDR1 SEHNR, CDR2 FQNEAQ (reference sequence). V lost 5 bases, J lost 0 bases, and 4 bases stayed unmatched. The CDR3 spans 17 residues. Here the CDR3 reads CASSAGQGVSGANVLTF. In DNA form, the CDR3 reads TGTGCCAGCAGCGCCGGACAGGGGGTCTCTGGGGCCAACGTCCTGACTTTC. Full variable domain (rest looked up from reference TRBV7-9 and TRBJ2-6): DTGVSQNPRHKITKRGQNVTFRCDPISEHNRLYWYRQTLGQGPEFLTYFQNEAQLEKSRLLSDRFSAERPKGSFSTLEIQRTEQGDSAMYLCASSAGQGVSGANVLTFGAGSRLTVL.

V is TRBV6-4 and J is TRBJ2-1; TRBD1 aligns across 8 bases. V shed 3 bases and J 8 bases; nucleotides not matched to a gene: 9. Germline V gene sequence: CDR1 MRHNA, CDR2 SNTAGT. The CDR3 extends over 15 amino acids. The CDR3 protein is CASSEQGDEGDEQFF. CDR3 DNA: TGTGCCAGCAGTGAACAGGGGGACGAAGGCGATGAGCAGTTCTTC.

V gene TRBV5-1 combines with J gene TRBJ2-2; D assignment may be TRBD1 or TRBD2 (5 bases each). The CDR3 loop spans 13 amino acids. Germline CDR1 SGHRS, CDR2 YFSETQ. V dropped 4 bases and J dropped 4 bases, with 8 bases sitting between them. The CDR3 bases are TGCGCCAGCAGCACTGGGACCACCGGGGAGCTGTTTTTT. Its protein product is CASSTGTTGELFF. Variable domain in full (rest from reference TRBV5-1 and TRBJ2-2): KAGVTQTPRYLIKTRGQQVTLSCSPISGHRSVSWYQQTPGQGLQFLFEYFSETQRNKGNFPGRFSGRQFSNSRSEMNVSTLELGDSALYLCASSTGTTGELFFGEGSRLTVL.

The chain employs TRBV12-5 and TRBJ1-4; 8 positions agree with TRBD1. Trimming at V came to 0 bases and at J to 4 bases, leaving 10 bases not matched to a gene. Germline V gene data show CDR1 as LGHNT and CDR2 as FRNRAP. CDR3 length: 18 amino acids. CDR3: CASGLVGLGQGYNEKLFF. The CDR3 region has the DNA TGTGCTAGTGGTTTGGTAGGATTAGGACAGGGTTATAATGAAAAACTGTTTTTT. Drawing the rest from reference TRBV12-5 and TRBJ1-4, the complete variable domain is DARVTQTPRHKVTEMGQEVTMRCQPILGHNTVFWYRQTMMQGLELLAYFRNRAPLDDSGMPKDRFSAEMPDATLATLKIQPSEPRDSAVYFCASGLVGLGQGYNEKLFFGSGTQLSVL.

The rearrangement links TRBV7-8 to TRBJ1-4; the D is unclear. The germline gives CDR1 SGHVS, CDR2 FQNEAQ. The length of the CDR3 is 15 residues. V lost 1 base and J lost 0, with 6 bases in between. CDR3 sequence reads: CASSLGSSTNEKLFF. The CDR3 DNA is TGTGCCAGCAGCTTAGGCTCCTCAACTAATGAAAAACTGTTTTTT. The entire variable domain, with the rest obtained from reference TRBV7-8 and TRBJ1-4, is as follows: GAGVSQSPRYKVAKRGQDVALRCDPISGHVSLFWYQQALGQGPEFLTYFQNEAQLDKSGLPSDRFFAERPEGSVSTLKIQRTQQEDSAVYLCASSLGSSTNEKLFFGSGTQLSVL.

DNA of the CDR3: TGTGCCAGCACCAAGGACAGTCCCGGGGAGCTGTTTTTT. Protein: CASTKDSPGELFF. The V call is TRBV6-1, the J call TRBJ2-2; D is perhaps TRBD1 (6 bases). Between the trimmed V and J ends, which lost 7 bases and 6 bases, there was a span of 12 bases. This CDR3 is built from 13 residues. CDR1 and CDR2 from the germline V gene are MNHNS and SASEGT.

V and J are TRBV5-1 and TRBJ2-1; 11 positions agree with TRBD2. The CDR3 loop spans 15 amino acids. CDR1 and CDR2 (germline): SGHRS, YFSETQ. V dropped 4 bases and J dropped 5; count of bases not matched to a gene: 5. Written as DNA, the CDR3 is TGCGCCAGCAGCCAGGGACTAGCGGTTAACAATGAGCAGTTCTTC. Amino acid sequence: CASSQGLAVNNEQFF.

V usage is TRBV4-1 and J usage is TRBJ2-7; 10 positions match TRBD2. This CDR3 spans 15 amino acids. CDR1 is MGHRA, CDR2 YSYEKL, per germline. The junction had 6 bases not matched to a gene; V was cut back by 3 bases and J by 4 bases. The CDR3 DNA reads TGCGCCAGCAGCCAGAAGGGACTAGCGCAGTACGAGCAGTACTTC. It yields the protein CASSQKGLAQYEQYF.